The 4 T cell receptor beta chains reported below all come from one sample, sequenced in a study of blood T cell repertoires in COVID-19. Method: immunoSEQ multiplex PCR; TCRdb's copy keeps in-frame clones and lacks some. This table holds 200,000 to 300,000 clones, 85% found once. The specimen sequenced was peripheral blood. The receptors here all came from a woman aged 55-69 years with active or convalescent COVID-19.

The sample holds a few counts of this clone. The rearrangement uses TRBV6-5 and TRBJ2-3; 10 nucleotides match TRBD2. Per the germline V gene, CDR1 is MNHEY and CDR2 is SVGAGI. The CDR3 has 14 amino acids. Trimming cost V 6 bases and J 5 bases; bases outside gene matches: 5. The CDR3 DNA sequence: TGTGCCAGCAGATTAGCGGGGGGTGGAGATACGCAGTATTTT. Translated, it gives CASRLAGGGDTQYF.

J is TRBJ1-6 and V is TRBV12-3 or TRBV12-4; 8 bases match TRBD1. Losses at the gene ends were 7 bases for V and 14 bases for J; bases not matched to a gene: 7. The CDR3 has 12 residues. The chain's CDR3 is CASTPTGDTLHF. CDR3 coding DNA: TGTGCCAGCACCCCGACAGGGGATACCCTCCACTTT.

The chain's CDR3 is CASSLASRVEQYF. The CDR3 DNA sequence: TGCGCCAGCAGCTTGGCCTCAAGAGTCGAGCAGTACTTC. The V and J genes are TRBV5-1 and TRBJ2-7; D is ambiguous. CDR3 length equals 13 residues. Trimming removed 0 bases at V and 6 bases at J, with 10 bases between. Germline V gene lookup returns CDR1 SGHRS and CDR2 YFSETQ.

The J gene is TRBJ2-1, the V gene TRBV5-1; tentative D call: TRBD1 (5 bases). Germline V CDR1 and CDR2: SGHRS, YFSETQ. The CDR3 has 14 residues. Trimming pared 4 bases from V and 2 bases from J, leaving 10 bases between. CDR3 loop: CASSTDIPYNEQFF. The CDR3 nucleotides read TGCGCCAGCAGCACGGACATTCCCTACAATGAGCAGTTCTTC.